These T cell receptor beta chains were read from a single sample in a study of cytomegalovirus exposure and HLA in healthy donors. Using immunoSEQ multiplex PCR, the repertoire was profiled, and TCRdb retains in-frame clones only, with some absent. Of 110,000 to 150,000 clones listed, roughly 80% are singletons. The material sequenced was PBMCs. The receptors were sampled from a woman between 35 and 50 years old in good health and CMV-seropositive. Both conserved end residues are part of each CDR3.

TRBV7-3	17	TRBJ2-6	CASSSTGFLAGANVLTF
TRBV5-4	15	TRBJ2-7	CASSLGGKWSYEQYF
TRBV7-9	14	TRBJ1-5	CASSRGQDNQPQHF
TRBV2	14	TRBJ2-3	CAVKTSGGTDTQYF
TRBV4-3	16	TRBJ1-6	CASSPEGGPRIVPLHF
TRBV7-9	14	TRBJ2-1	CASSRTGGIDEQFF
TRBV7-8	16	TRBJ2-3	CASSLELAGATDTQYF
TRBV10-3	17	TRBJ1-3	CAISEDVGGNSGNTIYF
TRBV25-1	16	TRBJ1-2	CASSLDRGRPPYGYTF
TRBV9	15	TRBJ2-5	CASSVVSGRQETQYF
TRBV10-1	13	TRBJ2-1	CASSESGRSEQFF
TRBV7-3	14	TRBJ1-6	CASSPHPGDSPLHF
TRBV7-3	13	TRBJ2-4	CASSYGTGPIQYF
TRBV2	17	TRBJ2-1	CASNLKLAGDSYNEQFF
TRBV2	14	TRBJ1-4	CASRDSGVWEKLFF
TRBV6-5	15	TRBJ2-1	CASKRAGVSYNEQFF
TRBV4-2	19	TRBJ2-4	CASSHRDSNFGFPKNIQYF
TRBV28	13	TRBJ1-1	CASSGQGAAEAFF
TRBV11-1	16	TRBJ1-5	CASSLDRQGTNQPQHF
TRBV9	19	TRBJ2-2	CASSVDASGGRLRTGELFF
TRBV14	16	TRBJ2-7	CASSQDLPGGPKEQYF